Below are 3 T cell receptor beta chains sequenced from a single sample in a study of CD8 T cells in ankylosing spondylitis. One entry per CDR3 protein, called by TCRdb with MiXCR from the 5' RACE reads. The repertoire holds around 180,000 distinct CDR3 sequences, with 13% as singletons. Sequences were obtained from blood, either unsorted or a sorted T cell fraction (not recorded which). These receptors originate from a female donor with ankylosing spondylitis or in good health (not recorded which).

This clonotype showed up many times. CDR3 protein: CASSTDRGSSYEQYF. CDR3 sequence (DNA): TGTGCCAGCAGCACCGACAGGGGGAGCTCCTACGAGCAGTACTTC. This chain links TRBV7-9 with TRBJ2-7; TRBD1 aligns across 9 bases. The CDR3 covers 15 residues. Germline lookup yields CDR1 SEHNR and CDR2 FQNEAQ (reference sequence). With V trimmed by 5 bases and J by 0 bases, 5 bases remained unmatched.

V is TRBV19 and J is TRBJ1-5; D might be TRBD1 (5 bases). The V gene lost 7 bases and the J gene lost 1 base, with 17 bases spanning the gap. Germline V gene sequence: CDR1 LNHDA, CDR2 SQIVND (reference sequence). The CDR3 length is 16 residues. The CDR3 bases are TGTGCCAGTATCCGAGGGGCCCCGGGGAGCAATCAGCCCCAGCATTTT. Protein product: CASIRGAPGSNQPQHF.

The table lists this clonotype with many counts. This rearrangement joins TRBV27 to TRBJ1-2, with no clear D. This CDR3 contains 12 residues. V gave up 4 bases and J gave up 8 bases, with 11 bases separating them. CDR1 and CDR2 (germline): MNHEY, SMNVEV (reference sequence). The CDR3 sequence: CASSSGPVGYTF. The DNA of the CDR3 is TGTGCCAGCAGTTCGGGCCCTGTGGGCTACACCTTC.